A single T cell receptor (beta chain) is shown here with its context. The sample is drawn from a study of shared clonotypes between healthy human individuals. Study-wide context: The plates for each donor numbered three CD4 naive, three CD4 memory, two CD8 naive and one CD8 memory.

The assay was immunoSEQ multiplex PCR, and TCRdb's table has in-frame clones only and misses some. The table has 110,000 or so clones, approximately 70% seen once; the top ten hold approximately 23%. The CDR3 runs to 18 residues. J gave up 7 bases and V 1 base, and 16 bases lay outside the gene matches. Germline V gives CDR1 MGHRA, CDR2 YSYEKL. The chain recombines TRBV4-1 with TRBJ2-1, with 7 bases fitting TRBD2. Sequences were obtained from memory CD8+ T cells sorted from blood. Subset: CD45RO+ cells pooled with CCR7-negative TemRA cells. This TCR derives from a woman aged 25 to 45 in good health. The CDR3 DNA sequence: TGCGCCAGCAGCCAAGGCGTTAAGACCGGGACTAAGGCTAATGAGCAGTTCTTC. Its translation is CASSQGVKTGTKANEQFF.